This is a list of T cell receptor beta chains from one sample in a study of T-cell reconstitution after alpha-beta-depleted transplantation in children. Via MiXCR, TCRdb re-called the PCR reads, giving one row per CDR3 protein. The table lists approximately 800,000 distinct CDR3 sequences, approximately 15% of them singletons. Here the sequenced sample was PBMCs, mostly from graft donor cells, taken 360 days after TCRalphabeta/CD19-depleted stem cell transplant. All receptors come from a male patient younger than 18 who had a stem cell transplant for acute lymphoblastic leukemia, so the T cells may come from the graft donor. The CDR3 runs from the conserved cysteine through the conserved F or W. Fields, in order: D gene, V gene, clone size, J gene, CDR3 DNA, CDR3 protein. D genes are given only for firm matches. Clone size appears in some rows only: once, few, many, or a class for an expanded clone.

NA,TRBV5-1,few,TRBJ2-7,TGCGCCAGCAGCTTGGAATTTTCCGAGCAGTACTTC,CASSLEFSEQYF
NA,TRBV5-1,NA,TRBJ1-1,TGCGCCAGCAGCTCCTCTTCCCCCACGGCGGTAACTGAAGCTTTCTTT,CASSSSSPTAVTEAFF
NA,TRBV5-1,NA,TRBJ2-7,TGCGCCAACCAGGGCTCCGAGCAGTACTTC,CANQGSEQYF
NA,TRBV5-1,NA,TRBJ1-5,TGCGCCATCGGGGGCCGCAAGGGAGGTCAGCCCCAGCATTTT,CAIGGRKGGQPQHF
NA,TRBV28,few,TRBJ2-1,TGTGCCAGCAGTTTATCGGCCCAGGGCTACAATGAGCAGTTCTTC,CASSLSAQGYNEQFF
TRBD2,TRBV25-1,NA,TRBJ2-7,TGTGCCAGCAGTGACCGACTAGCGGGATCGGGAGTGGGCGAGCAGTACTTC,CASSDRLAGSGVGEQYF
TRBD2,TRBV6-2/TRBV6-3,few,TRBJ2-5,TGTGCCAGCAGGCTACACCTAGCGGGGATATCAGAGACCCAGTACTTC,CASRLHLAGISETQYF
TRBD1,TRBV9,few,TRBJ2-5,TGTGCCAGCAGCGTTGGACAGGGTCAAGAGACCCAGTACTTC,CASSVGQGQETQYF
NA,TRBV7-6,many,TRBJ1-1,TGTGCCAGCAGCTTAGCAGGGGAAGCTTTCTTT,CASSLAGEAFF
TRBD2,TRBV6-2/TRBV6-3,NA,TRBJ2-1,TGTGCCAGCAGCCCTGGACTAGTAGGTCGGTATGAGCAGTTCTTC,CASSPGLVGRYEQFF
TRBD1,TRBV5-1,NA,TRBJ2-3,TGCGCCAGCAGCCGCGGACAGGCGAGCACAGATACGCAGTATTTT,CASSRGQASTDTQYF
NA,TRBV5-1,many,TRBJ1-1,TGCGCCAGCAGCAAACACGGGGACCCCCCACCTGAAGCTTTCTTT,CASSKHGDPPPEAFF
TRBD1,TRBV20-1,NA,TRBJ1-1,TGCAGTGCTATGGGACAGCCGGGCACTGAAGCTTTCTTT,CSAMGQPGTEAFF
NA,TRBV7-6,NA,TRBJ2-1,TGTGCCAGCAGTAGGGCCCGAGAGTATGAGCAGTTCTTC,CASSRAREYEQFF
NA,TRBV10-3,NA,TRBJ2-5,TGTGCCATCAGTGCATCTACCAGGGAGACCCAGTACTTC,CAISASTRETQYF
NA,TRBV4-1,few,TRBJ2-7,TGCGCCAGCAGCCTTGCCGGGGGAACCAGTGGTCAGTACTTC,CASSLAGGTSGQYF
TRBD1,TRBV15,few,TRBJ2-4,TGTGCCACCAGCAGAGAACAGGGGGTGAAGAACATTCAGTACTTC,CATSREQGVKNIQYF
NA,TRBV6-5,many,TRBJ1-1,TGTGCCAGCAGTTACTCGATCAACACTGAAGCTTTCTTT,CASSYSINTEAFF
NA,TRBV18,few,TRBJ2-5,TGTGCCAGCTCACCACCGTCTAGGCAGAAAGAGACCCAGTACTTC,CASSPPSRQKETQYF
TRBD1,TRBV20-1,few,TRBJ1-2,TGCAGTGCTAGACCTAGGGACAGGGGCGGATATGGCTACACCTTC,CSARPRDRGGYGYTF
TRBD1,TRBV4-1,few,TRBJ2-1,TGCGCCAGCAGCCAAGGTCCCGGGACAGGGTCTCTCGATGAGCAGTTCTTC,CASSQGPGTGSLDEQFF
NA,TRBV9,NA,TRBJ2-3,TGTGCCAGCAGCGACTCAGATACGCAGTATTTT,CASSDSDTQYF
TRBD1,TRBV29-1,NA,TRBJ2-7,TGCAGCGTTGCTTACATCCTAGGGACAGGGGGCTCTCGCGAGCAGTACTTC,CSVAYILGTGGSREQYF
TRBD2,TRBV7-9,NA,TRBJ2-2,TGTGCCAGCAGCCCGGTTGGGCTAGCGGGAACCGGGGAGCTGTTTTTT,CASSPVGLAGTGELFF